The present entry profiles one T cell receptor (beta chain) with its context. This entry comes from a study of cytomegalovirus exposure and HLA in healthy donors. Both 60 Vbeta primers and 13 Jbeta primers went into the PCR. Assay: immunoSEQ multiplex PCR; the TCRdb copy retains only in-frame clones and omits some. The repertoire consists of 130,000 or so clones, with less than 75% occurring once and the leading ten covering roughly 2.1%. The CDR3 is 15 residues long. Per germline, CDR1 SGDLS and CDR2 YYNGEE. After removal of 3 bases from V and 6 bases from J, the junction contained 5 bases not matched to a gene.

The sequenced material came from PBMCs. The TCR sequence derives from a woman aged 40 to 50 in good health and CMV-seropositive. The chain is built from TRBV9 and TRBJ2-1; 11 nucleotides agree with TRBD1. The chain's CDR3 is CASSAGQGALNEQFF. The CDR3 DNA sequence: TGTGCCAGCAGCGCCGGACAGGGGGCGCTCAATGAGCAGTTCTTC.